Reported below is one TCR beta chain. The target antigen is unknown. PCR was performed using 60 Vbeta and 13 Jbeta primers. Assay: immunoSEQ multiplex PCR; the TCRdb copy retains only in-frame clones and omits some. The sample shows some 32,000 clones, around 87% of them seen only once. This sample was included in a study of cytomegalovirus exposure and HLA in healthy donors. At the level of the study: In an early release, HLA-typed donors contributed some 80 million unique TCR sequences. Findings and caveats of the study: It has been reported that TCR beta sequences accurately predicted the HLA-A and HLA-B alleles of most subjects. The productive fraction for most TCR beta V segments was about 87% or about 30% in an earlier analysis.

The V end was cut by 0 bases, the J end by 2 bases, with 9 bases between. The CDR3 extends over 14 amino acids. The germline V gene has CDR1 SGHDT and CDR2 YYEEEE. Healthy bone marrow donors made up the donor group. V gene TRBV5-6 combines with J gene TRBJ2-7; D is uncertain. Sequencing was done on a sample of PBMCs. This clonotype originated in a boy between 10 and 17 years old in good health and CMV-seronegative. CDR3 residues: CASSLGGQPYEQYF. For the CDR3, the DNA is TGTGCCAGCAGCTTGGGTGGGCAGCCCTACGAGCAGTACTTC.